This T cell receptor beta chain was obtained from a study of T-cell memory formation after mild COVID-19. Study-wide findings and caveats: Shrinking CD4+ clones resided mostly in CM and EM, and CD8+ ones in EMRA.

The CDR3 sequence is 13 residues long. Germline-derived CDR1 and CDR2 are SGHNT and YYREEE (reference sequence). V lost 0 bases to trimming and J lost 7 bases, with 11 bases between them. This clonotype appeared a single time. Its antigen is unknown. From 5'RACE with constant-segment primers came TCR alpha and TCR beta cDNA libraries that carried sample barcodes and UMIs. TCRdb passed the 5' RACE reads through MiXCR, listing each CDR3 protein once. The table shows approximately 440,000 distinct CDR3 sequences, with around 19% occurring only once. This chain connects TRBV5-4 to TRBJ2-7; no reliable D call. Sequenced sample: PBMCs or a T cell subset sorted from them (not recorded which). The source is an adult woman who had mild COVID-19 (a few samples of this study predate the infection). Cell type and time point are not known. CDR3 region: CASSLVLDGEQYF. In DNA form, the CDR3 reads TGTGCCAGCAGCTTGGTCCTAGACGGAGAGCAGTACTTC.